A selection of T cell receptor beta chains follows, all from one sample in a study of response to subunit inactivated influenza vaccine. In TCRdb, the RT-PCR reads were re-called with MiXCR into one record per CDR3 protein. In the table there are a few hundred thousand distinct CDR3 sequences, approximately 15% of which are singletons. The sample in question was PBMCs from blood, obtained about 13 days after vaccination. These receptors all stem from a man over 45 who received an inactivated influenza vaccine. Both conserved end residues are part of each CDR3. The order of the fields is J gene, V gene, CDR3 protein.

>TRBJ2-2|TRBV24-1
CATSDLTENTGELFF
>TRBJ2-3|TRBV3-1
CASSQDPSSTDTQYF
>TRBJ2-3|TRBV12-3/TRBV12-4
CASSLRQPPDTQYF
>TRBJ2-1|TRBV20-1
CSARDPVSGSAREQFF
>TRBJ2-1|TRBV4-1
CASSQGGGTSDGEHFF
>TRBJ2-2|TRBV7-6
CASTPTGQTNTGELFF
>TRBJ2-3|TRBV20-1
CSASSTGMYFDTQYF
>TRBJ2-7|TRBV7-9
CASSLDAGLLYEQYF
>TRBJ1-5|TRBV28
CASAGDSNQPQHF
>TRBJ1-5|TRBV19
CASSMGLQPQHF
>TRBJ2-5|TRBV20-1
CSAKGITETQYF